The sequence of this T cell receptor beta chain was determined in a study of blood T cells in healthy people across ages. There are 13 residues in the CDR3. Germline values: CDR1 LGHDT, CDR2 YNNKEL (reference sequence). The V end was cut by 0 bases, the J end by 4 bases, with 5 bases between. Researchers report isolating at least 6.5 million PBMCs per sample. A second roughly 6 to 12 cycle PCR used barcoded and J-beta primers. TCRdb analysed the 5' RACE reads with MiXCR anew, one entry per CDR3 protein. This sample has about 970,000 distinct CDR3 sequences, with roughly 47% found just once. The chain recombines TRBV3-1 with TRBJ2-3, with unresolved D. The receptor's source is a woman aged 60-70 years in good health. Sequencing was carried out using blood. DNA of the CDR3: TGTGCCAGCAGCCAAGACTGGTCAGATACGCAGTATTTT. Amino acid sequence: CASSQDWSDTQYF.